The clone carrying this T cell receptor (beta chain) was observed a few times. The germline gene is not matched at one end of the junction; a read error may be the cause. Every donor was a Caucasian adult from Nashville, Tennessee. The sample comes from a study of shared clonotypes between healthy human individuals. The CDR3 has 12 amino acids. CDR1 MNHNY and CDR2 SVGAGI come from the germline V gene (reference sequence). Here immunoSEQ multiplex PCR was the method, and the copy in TCRdb shows in-frame clones only, minus some. Of some 470,000 clones listed, 70% to 80% were seen once; the top ten hold over 10%.

This receptor was taken from a woman between 35 and 50 years old in good health. Some clones in this sample may be carry-over from other donors' samples. Specimen: PBMCs. The chain links TRBV6-6 to TRBJ1-1, with D unclear. CDR3 sequence: CASSLWNTKAFF. The DNA of the CDR3 is TGTGCCAGCTCTTTGTGGAACACTAAAGCTTTCTTT.